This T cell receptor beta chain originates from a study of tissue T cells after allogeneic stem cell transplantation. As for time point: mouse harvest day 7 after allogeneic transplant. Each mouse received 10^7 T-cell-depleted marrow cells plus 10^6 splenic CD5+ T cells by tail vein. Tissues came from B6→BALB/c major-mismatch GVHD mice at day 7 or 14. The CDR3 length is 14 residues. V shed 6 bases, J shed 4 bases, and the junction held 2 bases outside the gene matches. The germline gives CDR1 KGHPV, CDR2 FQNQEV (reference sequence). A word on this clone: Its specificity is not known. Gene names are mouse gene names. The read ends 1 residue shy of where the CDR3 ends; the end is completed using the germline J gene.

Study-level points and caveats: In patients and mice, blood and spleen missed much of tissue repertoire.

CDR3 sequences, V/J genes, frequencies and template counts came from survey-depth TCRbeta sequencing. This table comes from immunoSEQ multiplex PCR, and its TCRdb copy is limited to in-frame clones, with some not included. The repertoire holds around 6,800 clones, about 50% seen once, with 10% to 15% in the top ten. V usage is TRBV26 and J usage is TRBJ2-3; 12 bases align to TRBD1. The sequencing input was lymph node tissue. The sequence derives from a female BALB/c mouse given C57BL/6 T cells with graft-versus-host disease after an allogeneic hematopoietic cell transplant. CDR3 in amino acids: CASRGQGASETLYF. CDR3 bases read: TGTGCCAGCAGGGGACAGGGGGCCTCAGAAACGCTGTAT. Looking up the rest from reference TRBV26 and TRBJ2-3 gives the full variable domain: NSKVIQTPRYLVKGQGQKAKMRCIPEKGHPVVFWYQQNKNNEFKFLINFQNQEVLQQIDMTEKRFSAECPSNSPCSLEIQSSEAGDSALYLCASRGQGASETLYFGSGTRLTVL.